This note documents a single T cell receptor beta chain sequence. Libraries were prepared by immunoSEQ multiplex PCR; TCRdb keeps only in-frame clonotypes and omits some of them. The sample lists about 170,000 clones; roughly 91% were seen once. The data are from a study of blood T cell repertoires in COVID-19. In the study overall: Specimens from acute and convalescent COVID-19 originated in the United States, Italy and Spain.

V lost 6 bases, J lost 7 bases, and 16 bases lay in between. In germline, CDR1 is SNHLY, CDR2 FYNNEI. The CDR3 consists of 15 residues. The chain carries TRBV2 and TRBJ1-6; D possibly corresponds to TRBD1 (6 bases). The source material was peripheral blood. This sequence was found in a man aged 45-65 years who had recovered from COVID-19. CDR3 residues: CASSINREPNSPLHF. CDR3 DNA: TGTGCCAGCAGCATTAACAGGGAACCCAATTCACCCCTCCACTTT. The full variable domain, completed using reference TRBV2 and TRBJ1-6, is EPEVTQTPSHQVTQMGQEVILRCVPISNHLYFYWYRQILGQKVEFLVSFYNNEISEKSEIFDDQFSVERPDGSNFTLKIRSTKLEDSAMYFCASSINREPNSPLHFGNGTRLTVT.